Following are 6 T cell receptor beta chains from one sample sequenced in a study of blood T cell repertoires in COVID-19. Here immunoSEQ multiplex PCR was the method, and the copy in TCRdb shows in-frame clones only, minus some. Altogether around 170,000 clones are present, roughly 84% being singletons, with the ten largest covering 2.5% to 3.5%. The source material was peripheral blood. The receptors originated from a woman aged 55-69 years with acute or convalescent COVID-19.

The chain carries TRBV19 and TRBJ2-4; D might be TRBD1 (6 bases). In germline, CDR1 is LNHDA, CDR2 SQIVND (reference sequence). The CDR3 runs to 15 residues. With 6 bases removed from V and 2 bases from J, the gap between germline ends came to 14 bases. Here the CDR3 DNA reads TGTGCCAGTAGAACAGGGCCTGAGACCAAAAACATTCAGTACTTC. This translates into CASRTGPETKNIQYF.

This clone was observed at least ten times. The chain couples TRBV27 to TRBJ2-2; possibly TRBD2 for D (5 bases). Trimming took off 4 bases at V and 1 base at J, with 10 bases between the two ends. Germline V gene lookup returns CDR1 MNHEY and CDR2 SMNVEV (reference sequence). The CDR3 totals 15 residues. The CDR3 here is CASSWGAQNTGELFF. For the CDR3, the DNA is TGTGCCAGCAGTTGGGGAGCACAGAACACCGGGGAGCTGTTTTTT.

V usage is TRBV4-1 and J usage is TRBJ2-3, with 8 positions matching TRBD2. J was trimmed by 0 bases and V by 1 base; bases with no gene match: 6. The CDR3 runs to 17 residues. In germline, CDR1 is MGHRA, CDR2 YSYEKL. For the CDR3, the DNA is TGCGCCAGCAGCCAAGGGAGCGGGGGATCTAGCACAGATACGCAGTATTTT. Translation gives CASSQGSGGSSTDTQYF.

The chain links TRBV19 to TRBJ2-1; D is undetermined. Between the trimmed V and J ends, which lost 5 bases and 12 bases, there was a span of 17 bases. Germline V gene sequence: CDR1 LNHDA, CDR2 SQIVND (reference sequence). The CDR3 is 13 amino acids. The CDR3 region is CASSPRSVDRQFF. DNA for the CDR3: TGTGCCAGTAGTCCAAGGAGCGTCGATAGGCAGTTCTTC. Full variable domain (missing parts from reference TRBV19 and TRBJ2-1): DGGITQSPKYLFRKEGQNVTLSCEQNLNHDAMYWYRQDPGQGLRLIYYSQIVNDFQKGDIAEGYSVSREKKESFPLTVTSAQKNPTAFYLCASSPRSVDRQFFGPGTRLTVL.

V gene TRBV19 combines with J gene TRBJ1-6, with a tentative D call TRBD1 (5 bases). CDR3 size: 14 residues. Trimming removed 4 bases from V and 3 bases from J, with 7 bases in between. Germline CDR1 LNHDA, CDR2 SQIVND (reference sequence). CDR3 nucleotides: TGTGCCAGTAGTAAAGACAGCTATAATTCACCCCTCCACTTT. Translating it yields CASSKDSYNSPLHF.

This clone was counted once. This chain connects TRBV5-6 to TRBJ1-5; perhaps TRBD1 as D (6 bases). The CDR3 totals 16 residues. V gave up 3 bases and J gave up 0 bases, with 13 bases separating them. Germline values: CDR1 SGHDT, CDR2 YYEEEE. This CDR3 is CASSSDRQYSNQPQHF. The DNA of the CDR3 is TGTGCCAGCAGCTCGGACAGACAATATAGCAATCAGCCCCAGCATTTT.